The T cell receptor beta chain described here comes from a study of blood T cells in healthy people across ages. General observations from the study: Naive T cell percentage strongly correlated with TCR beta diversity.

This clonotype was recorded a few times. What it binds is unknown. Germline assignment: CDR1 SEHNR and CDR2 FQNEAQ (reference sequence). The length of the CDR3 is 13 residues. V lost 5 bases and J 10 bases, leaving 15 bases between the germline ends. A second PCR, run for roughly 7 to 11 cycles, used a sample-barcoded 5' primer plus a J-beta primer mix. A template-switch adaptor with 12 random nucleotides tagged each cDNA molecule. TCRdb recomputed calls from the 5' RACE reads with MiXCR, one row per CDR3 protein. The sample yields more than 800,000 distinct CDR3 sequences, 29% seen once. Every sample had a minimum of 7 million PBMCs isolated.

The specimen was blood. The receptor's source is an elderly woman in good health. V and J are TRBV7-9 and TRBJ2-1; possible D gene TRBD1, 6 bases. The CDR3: CASSRTGSGEQFF. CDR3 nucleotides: TGTGCCAGCAGCCGTACAGGGTCGGGCGAGCAGTTCTTC.